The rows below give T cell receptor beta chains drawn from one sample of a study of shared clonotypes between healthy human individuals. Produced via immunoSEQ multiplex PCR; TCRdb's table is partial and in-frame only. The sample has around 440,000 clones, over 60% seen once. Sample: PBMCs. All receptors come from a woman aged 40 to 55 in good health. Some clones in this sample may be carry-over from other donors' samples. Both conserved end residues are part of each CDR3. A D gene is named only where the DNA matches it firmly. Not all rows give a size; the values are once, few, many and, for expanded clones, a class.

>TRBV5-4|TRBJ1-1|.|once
TGTGCCAGCAGAAATCAGACAGGAGTGAACACTGAAGCTTTCTTT
CASRNQTGVNTEAFF
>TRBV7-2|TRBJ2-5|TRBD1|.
TGTGCCAGCAGCTCTAGAACAGGGGGTACAGAGACCCAGTACTTC
CASSSRTGGTETQYF
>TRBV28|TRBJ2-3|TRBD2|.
TGTGCCAGCAGTTTTGGCGGGGGAGATACGCAGTATTTT
CASSFGGGDTQYF
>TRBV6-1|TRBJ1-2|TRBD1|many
TGTGCCAGCAGCGCCGGGACAGTCCTCTATGGCTACACCTTC
CASSAGTVLYGYTF
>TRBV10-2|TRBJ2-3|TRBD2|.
TGCGCCAGCAGTGAGCCTATCCAAACTAGCGGGAGAAGGGGAGATACGCAGTATTTT
CASSEPIQTSGRRGDTQYF
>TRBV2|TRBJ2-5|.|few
TGTGCCAGCAGTTATACAGAGGGAGAGACCCAGTACTTC
CASSYTEGETQYF
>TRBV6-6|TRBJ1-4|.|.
TGTGCCAGCAGTTACTCCAAGCATGAAAAACTGTTTTTT
CASSYSKHEKLFF
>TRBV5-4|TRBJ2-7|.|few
TGTGCCAGCAGCTTGGATAGCGGACTTACCTACGAGCAGTACTTC
CASSLDSGLTYEQYF
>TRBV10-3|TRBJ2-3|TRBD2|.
TGTGCCATCGGGCAAGCGGGGGGGGATACGCAGTATTTT
CAIGQAGGDTQYF
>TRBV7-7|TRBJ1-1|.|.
TGTGCCAGCAGTCAAGGGCTGGGGGGTGAAGCTTTCTTT
CASSQGLGGEAFF
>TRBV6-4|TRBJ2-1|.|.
TGTGCCAGCAGTGACTCAGGCAGGGCCGAAGGCGGTGAGCAGTTCTTC
CASSDSGRAEGGEQFF
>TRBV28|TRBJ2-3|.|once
TGTGCCAGCAGTTTATGGAGAGGAGGAGCAGATACGCAGTATTTT
CASSLWRGGADTQYF
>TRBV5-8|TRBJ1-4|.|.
TGTGCCAGCGTGGCGCCGGTGTGGGCAACTAATGAAAAACTGTTTTTT
CASVAPVWATNEKLFF
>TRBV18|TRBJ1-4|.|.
TGTGCCAGCTCACCACCAAGCGAAAAACTGTTTTTT
CASSPPSEKLFF
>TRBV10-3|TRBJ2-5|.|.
TGTGCCATCAGTGAGAACAGTAACCAAGAGACCCAGTACTTC
CAISENSNQETQYF
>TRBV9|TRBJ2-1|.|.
TGTGCCAGCAGCGTAGGGGAGAATGAGCAGTTCTTC
CASSVGENEQFF
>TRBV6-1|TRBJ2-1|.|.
TGTGCCAGCCGAGGATCTGAGCAGTTCTTC
CASRGSEQFF
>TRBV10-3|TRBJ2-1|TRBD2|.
TGTGCCATCAGTCGAGGGGGACTAGATGGTTTCGGAGAGCAGTTCTTC
CAISRGGLDGFGEQFF
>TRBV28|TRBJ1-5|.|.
TGTGCCAGCAGTTTATTGATGGGGGTAAATCAGCCCCAGCATTTT
CASSLLMGVNQPQHF
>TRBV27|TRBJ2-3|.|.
TGTGCCAGCGGAAACACGAATACGCAGTATTTT
CASGNTNTQYF
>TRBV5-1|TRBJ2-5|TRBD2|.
TGCGCCAGCAGCTTGGCTAGCGGGAGCCAAGAGGCCCAGTACTTC
CASSLASGSQEAQYF
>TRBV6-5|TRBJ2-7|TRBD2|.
TGTGCCAGCAGTTACTCTAGCGGGGGGGACTACGAGCAGTACTTC
CASSYSSGGDYEQYF
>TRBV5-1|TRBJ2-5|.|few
TGCGCCAGCAGCTTGACAGGGATGTACCAAGAGACCCAGTACTTC
CASSLTGMYQETQYF
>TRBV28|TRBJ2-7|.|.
TGTGCCAGCATTGACAGTTTTGTGATCTCCGAGCAGTACTTC
CASIDSFVISEQYF
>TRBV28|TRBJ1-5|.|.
TGTGCCGCGGGGGACACCAGCAATCAGCCCCAGCATTTT
CAAGDTSNQPQHF
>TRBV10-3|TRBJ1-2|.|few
TGTGCCATCAGTGAGAAGGCCGCCACCCCATTGATAGCTAACTATGGCTACACCTTC
CAISEKAATPLIANYGYTF
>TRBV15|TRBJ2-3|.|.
TGTGCCACCAGCAGAGAGGTCGGATCCTGGGGGGATACGCAGTATTTT
CATSREVGSWGDTQYF
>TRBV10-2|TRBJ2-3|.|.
TGCGCCACCGTAGACGGGCGCACAGATACGCAGTATTTT
CATVDGRTDTQYF
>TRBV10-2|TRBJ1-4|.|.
TGCGCCAGCAGTGGTGGTCTGGATGAAAAACTGTTTTTT
CASSGGLDEKLFF
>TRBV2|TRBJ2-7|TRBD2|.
TGTGCCAGCAGAGGGGGACTAGCGCTAACCTACGAGCAGTACTTC
CASRGGLALTYEQYF
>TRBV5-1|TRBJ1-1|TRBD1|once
TGCGCCAGCAGCTTACAGGGGGCTCAGAACACTGAAGCTTTCTTT
CASSLQGAQNTEAFF
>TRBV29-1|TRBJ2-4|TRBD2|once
TGCAGCGTAAGAGCGGGAGGGATAAACATTCAGTACTTC
CSVRAGGINIQYF